The rows below give T cell receptor beta chains drawn from one sample of a study of early T cells in non-severe SARS-CoV-2 infection. TCRdb re-derived calls from the 5' RACE reads in MiXCR, one entry per CDR3 protein. This table has about 81,000 distinct CDR3 sequences, roughly 6% appearing once. The sample comprised whole blood. The receptor source for this set is an adult who was a healthcare worker with PCR-confirmed SARS-CoV-2 infection or an uninfected control (not recorded which). CDR3s include the opening cysteine and the closing phenylalanine or tryptophan. D genes are given only for firm matches. Not every row has a clone size; where given, it reads once, few, many or a size class.

-	TRBV24-1	-	TRBJ1-2	CATGWGRNGYTF	TGTGCCACCGGATGGGGCAGGAATGGCTACACCTTC
few	TRBV5-1	-	TRBJ2-6	CASSPQGGFDGANVLTF	TGCGCCAGCAGCCCCCAGGGGGGGTTTGATGGGGCCAACGTCCTGACTTTC
-	TRBV7-2	TRBD2	TRBJ2-1	CASSLPSGSRHEQFF	TGTGCCAGCAGCTTACCTAGCGGGAGTAGGCATGAGCAGTTCTTC
many	TRBV5-1	-	TRBJ2-5	CASSYGPLSAASLQETQYF	TGCGCCAGCAGCTACGGACCCCTTAGCGCAGCCTCCTTACAAGAGACCCAGTACTTC
few	TRBV10-3	-	TRBJ1-4	CAISDRGDTNEKLFF	TGTGCCATCAGTGATCGGGGGGACACTAATGAAAAACTGTTTTTT
few	TRBV29-1	-	TRBJ2-1	CSVEIGEQFF	TGCAGCGTTGAAATCGGTGAGCAGTTCTTC
many	TRBV20-1	-	TRBJ2-2	CSARDRGGMNTGELFF	TGCAGTGCTAGAGATCGCGGAGGGATGAACACCGGGGAGCTGTTTTTT
many	TRBV12-3/TRBV12-4	-	TRBJ1-4	CASSSKVGRATNEKLFF	TGTGCCAGCAGTTCCAAGGTGGGGAGAGCAACTAATGAAAAACTGTTTTTT
-	TRBV7-2	TRBD1	TRBJ1-2	CASSLVVGRGYGYTF	TGTGCCAGCAGCTTAGTTGTGGGCAGGGGGTATGGCTACACCTTC
-	TRBV29-1	TRBD1	TRBJ2-2	CSVEGQGTGELFF	TGCAGCGTTGAGGGACAGGGGACCGGGGAGCTGTTTTTT
-	TRBV14	TRBD1	TRBJ1-2	CASSQDRTGAYGYTF	TGTGCCAGCAGCCAAGACCGGACAGGGGCCTATGGCTACACCTTC
medium-sized	TRBV5-1	-	TRBJ1-2	CASSLGQELYGYTF	TGCGCCAGCAGCTTGGGACAGGAGTTATATGGCTACACCTTC
few	TRBV28	TRBD1	TRBJ1-2	CASSYDRVHGYTF	TGTGCCAGCAGTTACGACAGGGTACATGGCTACACCTTC
-	TRBV9	TRBD2	TRBJ2-5	CASSVSIGTSGIETQYF	TGTGCCAGCAGCGTTAGCATCGGGACTAGCGGGATTGAGACCCAGTACTTC
few	TRBV18	TRBD1	TRBJ1-2	CASSPTGADYGYTF	TGTGCCAGCTCACCAACAGGGGCTGACTATGGCTACACCTTC
many	TRBV14	-	TRBJ1-6	CASSRGRLTLSPLHF	TGTGCCAGCAGCCGTGGTCGCTTAACCCTGTCACCCCTCCACTTT
many	TRBV5-1	TRBD1	TRBJ2-7	CASSNRDQGQGDRYEQYF	TGCGCCAGCAGCAACCGAGATCAGGGACAGGGGGATAGGTACGAGCAGTACTTC
-	TRBV12-5	TRBD2	TRBJ2-1	CASGFLAGGPFRSSYNEQFF	TGTGCTAGTGGTTTCCTAGCGGGAGGGCCTTTTAGGAGCTCCTACAATGAGCAGTTCTTC
many	TRBV24-1	TRBD1	TRBJ2-3	CATSDNRRTGKDTQYF	TGTGCCACCAGTGACAATCGACGGACAGGAAAAGATACGCAGTATTTT
many	TRBV25-1	-	TRBJ1-1	CASTQGNTEAFF	TGTGCCAGCACTCAGGGGAACACTGAAGCTTTCTTT
-	TRBV6-5	TRBD2	TRBJ2-1	CASRIIAGGINEQFF	TGTGCCAGCAGAATCATAGCGGGAGGGATAAATGAGCAGTTCTTC
-	TRBV30	TRBD2	TRBJ2-3	CAWSPGVAGGTDTQYF	TGTGCCTGGAGCCCCGGGGTAGCGGGGGGGACAGATACGCAGTATTTT
-	TRBV28	-	TRBJ1-3	CASSSWYDGNTIYF	TGTGCCAGCAGTTCCTGGTATGATGGAAACACCATATATTTT
many	TRBV18	-	TRBJ2-4	CASSPDRDIQYF	TGTGCCAGCTCTCCCGACCGGGACATTCAGTACTTC
many	TRBV5-4	-	TRBJ2-5	CASSSRQEETQYF	TGTGCCAGCAGCTCTCGACAGGAAGAGACCCAGTACTTC
-	TRBV29-1	-	TRBJ1-5	CSVQLRSNQPQHF	TGCAGCGTTCAATTGAGGAGCAATCAGCCCCAGCATTTT